This T cell receptor (beta chain) was identified during a study of T cells in Graves' hyperthyroidism and ophthalmopathy. This clonotype was observed a handful of times. Amplified regions were TCR beta CDR3 sequences from RNA transcripts. RT-PCR in the first round (using the HTBI primer set) targeted the TCR CDR3. TCRdb re-analysed the multiplex PCR reads in MiXCR, keeping a single row per CDR3 protein. The table shows some 440,000 distinct CDR3 sequences, with approximately 14% occurring only once. The germline V gene has CDR1 MNHEY and CDR2 SMNVEV (reference sequence). The CDR3 length is 15 residues. V lost 4 bases, J lost 4 bases, and 17 bases lay in between.

J is TRBJ2-7 and V is TRBV27; D is perhaps TRBD2 (5 bases). The sequencing sample was made of blood. This receptor was identified in a woman under 30 with Graves' hyperthyroidism. CDR3 nucleotides: TGTGCCAGCAGTTGGTCACGGGGAGCTAAGTACGAGCAGTACTTC. Amino acids: CASSWSRGAKYEQYF.